This passage covers 21 T cell receptor beta chains from one sample sequenced in a study of cytomegalovirus exposure and HLA in healthy donors. PCR employed 60 Vbeta and 13 Jbeta primers. This table comes from immunoSEQ multiplex PCR, and its TCRdb copy is limited to in-frame clones, with some not included. Among 150,000 to 200,000 clones listed, around three quarters were seen once. The specimen sequenced was PBMCs. These receptors were obtained from a man between 40 and 49 years old in good health and CMV-seronegative.

This clone has only a few counts. The gene calls are TRBV27 and TRBJ1-5; unclear D gene. The CDR3 runs to 10 residues. In germline, CDR1 is MNHEY, CDR2 SMNVEV (reference sequence). V lost 8 bases, J lost 12 bases, and 11 bases lay in between. The CDR3 DNA follows: TGTGCCAGCCTTAAGGGAGGCCAGCATTTT. Protein sequence: CASLKGGQHF.

The chain combines TRBV25-1 with TRBJ2-5; 7 bases match TRBD1. V dropped 1 base and J dropped 3; count of bases not matched to a gene: 11. The CDR3 loop spans 17 amino acids. Germline CDR1 and CDR2: MGHDK and SYGVNS. The CDR3 DNA reads as TGTGCCAGCAGTGAATGGGGCAGGGGACAGAGCAAAGAGACCCAGTACTTC. It yields the protein CASSEWGRGQSKETQYF.

The V and J genes are TRBV9 and TRBJ1-1, with 10 bases that match TRBD1. The CDR3 covers 15 residues. The germline gives CDR1 SGDLS, CDR2 YYNGEE. The ends lost 4 bases at V and 5 bases at J; junction bases unmatched: 8. The CDR3 DNA reads as TGTGCCAGCAGCCTCGATGGACAGGGGGAAACTGAAGCTTTCTTT. Translation gives CASSLDGQGETEAFF.

The chain recombines TRBV12-5 with TRBJ1-2; D gene ambiguous. Per germline, CDR1 LGHNT and CDR2 FRNRAP. CDR3 length: 13 residues. The germline V and J ends were trimmed by 5 bases and 6 bases, with 13 bases remaining between them. CDR3 sequence: CASGQVTSHGYTF. CDR3 coding DNA: TGTGCTAGTGGTCAGGTTACGAGCCATGGCTACACCTTC.

The chain joins TRBV18 to TRBJ2-5, with D possibly TRBD2 on 6 matching bases. Trimming removed 2 bases at V and 1 base at J, with 11 bases between. The V gene's germline CDR1 is KGHSH and CDR2 LQKENI. This CDR3 is 15 amino acids long. CDR3 nucleotide sequence: TGTGCCAGCTCACCAGGGGGACTCCTCCAAGAGACCCAGTACTTC. Its translation is CASSPGGLLQETQYF.

This clone was seen only a few times. This chain uses TRBV14 with TRBJ1-2; 7 positions agree with TRBD1. CDR3 length: 15 amino acids. Germline loops: CDR1 SGHDN, CDR2 FVKESK. The ends lost 6 bases at V and 2 bases at J; junction bases unmatched: 9. The CDR3 nucleotides are TGTGCCAGCAGTCAACTGGGACAGCAGAACTATGGCTACACCTTC. As protein: CASSQLGQQNYGYTF.

The CDR3 here is CASSADRVEQYV. The CDR3 nucleotides are TGTGCCAGCAGCGCGGACAGGGTCGAGCAGTACGTC. The chain is built from TRBV7-2 and TRBJ2-7, with TRBD1 matching 8 bases. Germline CDR1 and CDR2: SGHTA and FQGNSA. CDR3 length: 12 residues. The V segment lost 5 bases and the J segment 6 bases; nucleotides outside the gene matches: 3.

This clone was found a few times. The chain joins TRBV19 to TRBJ2-5; D might be TRBD1 (5 bases). The V gene's germline CDR1 is LNHDA and CDR2 SQIVND (reference sequence). V lost 7 bases to trimming and J lost 4 bases, with 16 bases between them. The CDR3 sequence is 14 residues long. Here the CDR3 reads CASNSGRAAETQYF. CDR3 DNA sequence: TGTGCCAGTAATTCCGGCAGGGCTGCAGAGACCCAGTACTTC. Variable domain in full (rest from reference TRBV19 and TRBJ2-5): DGGITQSPKYLFRKEGQNVTLSCEQNLNHDAMYWYRQDPGQGLRLIYYSQIVNDFQKGDIAEGYSVSREKKESFPLTVTSAQKNPTAFYLCASNSGRAAETQYFGPGTRLLVL.

To note about this clone: The junction departs from germline at one end; a sequencing error may be responsible. The J gene is TRBJ1-4, the V gene TRBV7-9; no clear D gene. Germline CDR1 SEHNR, CDR2 FQNEAQ (reference sequence). This CDR3 contains 15 residues. The CDR3 DNA sequence: TGTTCCAGCAGCTTAGACCAGTGGTCTAATGAAAAACTGTTTTTT. Translation: CSSSLDQWSNEKLFF.

The J gene is TRBJ1-1, the V gene TRBV29-1; 8 bases map to TRBD1. After removal of 1 base from V and 9 bases from J, the junction contained 10 bases not matched to a gene. This CDR3 is built from 14 residues. From germline, CDR1 is SQVTM and CDR2 ANQGSEA. The CDR3 sequence is CSVEAGTGWAKAFF. The CDR3 DNA is TGCAGCGTTGAAGCCGGGACAGGCTGGGCAAAAGCTTTCTTT.

The rearrangement joins TRBV28 to TRBJ1-5; D is uncertain. Trimming removed 1 base from V and 2 bases from J, with 9 bases in between. There are 15 residues in the CDR3. Per germline, CDR1 MDHEN and CDR2 SYDVKM. The CDR3 DNA sequence: TGTGCCAGCAGTTTATTCTCCGGAGGCAATCAGCCCCAGCATTTT. Residues: CASSLFSGGNQPQHF.

The V call is TRBV10-3, the J call TRBJ1-3; D gene uncertain. The CDR3 spans 14 residues. The V and J ends lost 2 bases and 8 bases respectively, with 13 bases between them. Germline CDR1 and CDR2: ENHRY and SYGVKD. The DNA for the CDR3 is TGTGCCATCAGTGAGAGTAGGGAGGGAGACACCATATATTTT. It codes for CAISESREGDTIYF.

To note about this clone: One end of the junction does not line up with germline, which may come from a read error. The rearrangement uses TRBV2 and TRBJ1-5, with 10 bases fitting TRBD1. Germline V gene lookup returns CDR1 SNHLY and CDR2 FYNNEI. CDR3 length: 14 amino acids. CDR3: CASATGQGGQPRHF. As DNA, the CDR3 is TGTGCCAGTGCGACCGGACAGGGGGGTCAGCCCCGGCATTTT.

This clone was seen only once. The chain joins TRBV14 to TRBJ2-3; 9 nucleotides line up with TRBD2. Germline-derived CDR1 and CDR2 are SGHDN and FVKESK. CDR3 length: 15 residues. V trimming: 4 bases; J trimming: 4 bases; junction bases outside the gene matches: 6. CDR3 amino acids: CASSLGTSWSDTQYF. For the CDR3, the DNA is TGTGCCAGCAGCCTAGGGACTAGCTGGTCAGATACGCAGTATTTT.

This clone was counted a single time. The V call is TRBV18, the J call TRBJ1-2; a weak D match, TRBD1 (5 bases). Trimming stripped 1 base from V and 8 bases from J, with 14 bases between. The CDR3 is 14 amino acids. CDR1 is KGHSH, CDR2 LQKENI, per germline. CDR3 sequence reads: CASSPQDSPWGYTF. The CDR3 DNA follows: TGTGCCAGCTCACCACAAGACAGCCCGTGGGGCTACACCTTC. The full variable domain, completed using reference TRBV18 and TRBJ1-2, is NAGVMQNPRHLVRRRGQEARLRCSPMKGHSHVYWYRQLPEEGLKFMVYLQKENIIDESGMPKERFSAEFPKEGPSILRIQQVVRGDSAAYFCASSPQDSPWGYTFGSGTRLTVV.

The CDR3 DNA reads as TGTGCCAGCAGCTTAGTCCTAGCGGGATTTAGCACAGATACGCAGTATTTT. Residues: CASSLVLAGFSTDTQYF. J is TRBJ2-3 and V is TRBV11-2, with 9 bases fitting TRBD2. V shed 1 base, J shed 0 bases, and the junction held 5 bases outside the gene matches. The CDR3 length is 17 residues. Germline values: CDR1 SGHAT, CDR2 FQNNGV.

With respect to this clone: Compared with germline, one end of the junction differs, possibly owing to a read error. The V gene is TRBV7-9, the J gene TRBJ2-6, with D maybe TRBD1 (5 bases). Germline V gives CDR1 SEHNR, CDR2 FQNEAQ (reference sequence). CDR3 size: 18 residues. The CDR3 DNA follows: TGTGCCAGCAGCTTAGTTGCAGGGATGCAGGCTGGGGCCAACGGCCTGACTTTC. Encoded protein: CASSLVAGMQAGANGLTF.

V and J are TRBV19 and TRBJ1-5, with D tentatively TRBD1 (6 bases). V was trimmed by 6 bases and J by 0 bases, leaving 24 bases between them. The CDR3 sequence is 19 residues long. CDR1 and CDR2 (germline): LNHDA, SQIVND (reference sequence). The CDR3 nucleotides are TGTGCCAGTAGACTCTGGGTAGGACAGCTCCGTGATAGCAATCAGCCCCAGCATTTT. Protein sequence: CASRLWVGQLRDSNQPQHF. Drawing the rest from reference TRBV19 and TRBJ1-5, the complete variable domain is DGGITQSPKYLFRKEGQNVTLSCEQNLNHDAMYWYRQDPGQGLRLIYYSQIVNDFQKGDIAEGYSVSREKKESFPLTVTSAQKNPTAFYLCASRLWVGQLRDSNQPQHFGDGTRLSIL.

The sample holds a few counts of this clone. The J gene is TRBJ2-3, the V gene TRBV7-3; 10 bases fit TRBD1. V lost 5 bases and J lost 4; bases outside the gene matches: 9. This CDR3 is built from 16 residues. Germline loops: CDR1 SGHTA, CDR2 FQGTGA. This chain's CDR3 is CASSLSRDRGPDTQYF. The CDR3, as DNA: TGTGCCAGCAGCCTATCCCGGGACAGGGGACCAGATACGCAGTATTTT.

The chain joins TRBV18 to TRBJ2-1, with 7 bases fitting TRBD1. Losses at the gene ends were 1 base for V and 2 bases for J; bases not matched to a gene: 2. The germline CDR1 and CDR2 sequences are KGHSH and LQKENI. This CDR3 region has 15 residues. The DNA for the CDR3 is TGTGCCAGCTCACCACGGGACAGAGCCTACAATGAGCAGTTCTTC. Its protein product is CASSPRDRAYNEQFF. The variable domain in full, with the rest retrieved from reference TRBV18 and TRBJ2-1, is NAGVMQNPRHLVRRRGQEARLRCSPMKGHSHVYWYRQLPEEGLKFMVYLQKENIIDESGMPKERFSAEFPKEGPSILRIQQVVRGDSAAYFCASSPRDRAYNEQFFGPGTRLTVL.

The chain couples TRBV7-9 to TRBJ2-2; D call uncertain. Germline CDR1 SEHNR, CDR2 FQNEAQ (reference sequence). Trimming stripped 5 bases from V and 4 bases from J, with 5 bases between. The CDR3 is 12 amino acids. The CDR3 nucleotides are TGTGCCAGCAGCCCTATCACCGGGGAGCTGTTTTTT. This codes for CASSPITGELFF.